This TCR beta chain emerged from a study of OX40 agonist ivuxolimab in advanced cancers. Whole-study context: It was ivuxolimab, an agonistic anti-OX40 (CD134) antibody, that patients were treated with.

This table comes from immunoSEQ multiplex PCR, and its TCRdb copy is limited to in-frame clones, with some not included. This sample yields about 48,000 clones, of which about 85% are seen a single time; roughly 9.9% belongs to the top ten. In the case of this clone: Its antigen is still unknown.

Study-wide results and caveats: Averaging showed that CD8+ T cells had more expanded clones than CD4+ did.

The source is an adult with an advanced solid tumor such as melanoma, head and neck, liver or kidney cancer. Here the sequenced sample was CD4+ or CD8+ T cells sorted from blood, taken in a trial of the OX40 agonist ivuxolimab.

The chain's CDR3 is CASSERGDGTQETQYF. CDR3 DNA sequence: TGTGCCAGCAGTGAAAGGGGGGACGGAACCCAAGAGACCCAGTACTTC. The chain has TRBV6-1 and TRBJ2-5; D is perhaps TRBD1 or TRBD2 (6 bases each). Trimming left V 2 bases short and J 1 base short, with 14 bases between. The CDR3 is 16 amino acids. Germline V gene lookup returns CDR1 MNHNS and CDR2 SASEGT.